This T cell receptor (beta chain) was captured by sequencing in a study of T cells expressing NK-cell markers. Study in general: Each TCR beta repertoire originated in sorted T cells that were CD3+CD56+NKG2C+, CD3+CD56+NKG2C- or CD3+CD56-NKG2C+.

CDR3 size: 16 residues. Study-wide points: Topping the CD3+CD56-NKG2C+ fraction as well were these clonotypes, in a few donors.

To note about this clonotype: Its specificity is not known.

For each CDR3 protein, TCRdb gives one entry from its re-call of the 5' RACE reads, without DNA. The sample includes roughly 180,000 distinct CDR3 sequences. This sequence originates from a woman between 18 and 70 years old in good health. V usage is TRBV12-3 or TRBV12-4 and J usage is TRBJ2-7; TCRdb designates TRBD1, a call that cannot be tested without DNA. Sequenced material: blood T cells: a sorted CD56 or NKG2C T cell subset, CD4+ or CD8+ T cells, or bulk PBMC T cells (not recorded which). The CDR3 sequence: CASSRGERTGTYEQYF.